This T cell receptor beta chain was observed in a study of blood T cell repertoires in COVID-19. Overall study context: The origin of the acute and convalescent COVID-19 samples was the United States, Italy and Spain. Sample material is recorded as cDNA or gDNA derived from T cells, B-cell-depleted T cells, or PBMCs.

V shed 5 bases and J 5 bases; nucleotides not matched to a gene: 6. Germline CDR1 is SGHTA and CDR2 is FQGTGA. The CDR3 extends over 15 amino acids. Per the original methods: Reference gene primer amplification yielded estimated nucleated cell counts. Generated by immunoSEQ multiplex PCR, the TCRdb table keeps only in-frame clones and is missing some. V and J calls plus clone size are reproduced from that table; the DNA served to infer D and trimming. The sample carries more than 60,000 clones, less than 90% recorded once. Sequencing was done on a sample of peripheral blood. This receptor was taken from a man aged 80 or over with COVID-19, enrolled during active disease. The chain combines TRBV7-3 with TRBJ2-1, with 10 bases identical to TRBD1. In DNA form, the CDR3 reads TGTGCCAGCAGCCCGGACAGGGGGTATAACAATGAGCAGTTCTTC. This sequence encodes CASSPDRGYNNEQFF.